This T cell receptor beta chain was obtained from a study of cytomegalovirus exposure and HLA in healthy donors. The primer mix had 60 Vbeta and 13 Jbeta primers. Repertoires were generated with immunoSEQ multiplex PCR, while TCRdb's copy carries only in-frame clones and drops some. The repertoire holds roughly 68,000 clones, with approximately 77% as singletons. The source material was PBMCs. The clonotype originates from a woman aged 25-40 years in good health and CMV-seropositive.

The CDR3 reads CASSLGGGKRNTIYF. For the CDR3, the DNA is TGTGCCAGCAGCTTAGGGGGGGGAAAGAGAAACACCATATATTTT. V usage is TRBV11-2 and J usage is TRBJ1-3; possible D gene TRBD1, 5 bases. The CDR3 contains 15 residues. V was pared by 1 base and J by 5 bases, with 12 bases between. Per germline, CDR1 SGHAT and CDR2 FQNNGV.